The rows below give T cell receptor beta chains drawn from one sample of a study of cytomegalovirus exposure and HLA in healthy donors. Sequenced by immunoSEQ multiplex PCR; TCRdb stores in-frame clones only, minus some. This sample has 140,000 or so clones; about 80% occur once, and the top ten carry approximately 2%. Source material: PBMCs. The receptors originated from a man aged 40-49 years in good health and CMV-seronegative. The CDR3 runs from the conserved cysteine through the conserved F or W. The order of the fields is CDR3 DNA, CDR3 protein, D gene, J gene, V gene, clone size, CDR3 length. A D gene is named only where the DNA matches it firmly. The listing skips clone size in some rows; elsewhere it reads once, few, many or a size class.

CDR3nt: TGTGCCAGTAGTATATCGGGGAACAGGGGGCCTTACAATGAGCAGTTCTTC; CDR3aa: CASSISGNRGPYNEQFF; d_gene: TRBD1; j_gene: TRBJ2-1; v_gene: TRBV19; abundance: -; len: 17
CDR3nt: TGTGCCAGCAGTGAAGCGCGCGGTTATACGCAGTATTTT; CDR3aa: CASSEARGYTQYF; d_gene: -; j_gene: TRBJ2-3; v_gene: TRBV6-1; abundance: -; len: 13
CDR3nt: TGCGCCAGCAGCCAAGATTGGACAGGACCCAAAAACATTCAGTACTTC; CDR3aa: CASSQDWTGPKNIQYF; d_gene: TRBD1; j_gene: TRBJ2-4; v_gene: TRBV4-3; abundance: -; len: 16
CDR3nt: TGTGCCAGCAGCGCGGGACTGCTCCTTAACTACAATGAGCAGTTCTTC; CDR3aa: CASSAGLLLNYNEQFF; d_gene: -; j_gene: TRBJ2-1; v_gene: TRBV11-2; abundance: -; len: 16
CDR3nt: TGTGCCAGCTCACCGACGGGAGGGAATCAGCCCCAGCATTTT; CDR3aa: CASSPTGGNQPQHF; d_gene: -; j_gene: TRBJ1-5; v_gene: TRBV18; abundance: -; len: 14
CDR3nt: TGTGCCAGCAGCTCCGGGACTAGCGGCAATGAGCAGTTCTTC; CDR3aa: CASSSGTSGNEQFF; d_gene: TRBD2; j_gene: TRBJ2-1; v_gene: TRBV27; abundance: -; len: 14
CDR3nt: TGCGCCAGCAGCTTGGTTGGGACAGGCTCCCGGCAAGAGACCCAGTACTTC; CDR3aa: CASSLVGTGSRQETQYF; d_gene: TRBD1; j_gene: TRBJ2-5; v_gene: TRBV5-1; abundance: -; len: 17
CDR3nt: TGTGCCAGGACAGGGAAATGGGGCGAGCAGTACTTC; CDR3aa: CARTGKWGEQYF; d_gene: -; j_gene: TRBJ2-7; v_gene: TRBV21-1; abundance: -; len: 12
CDR3nt: TGTGCCATCAGATCCGGGACTAGCGACTACGAGCAGTACTTC; CDR3aa: CAIRSGTSDYEQYF; d_gene: TRBD2; j_gene: TRBJ2-7; v_gene: TRBV10-3; abundance: -; len: 14
CDR3nt: TGTGCCAGCAGTTTCCAAGCGGGGCAAACTGAAGCTTTCTTT; CDR3aa: CASSFQAGQTEAFF; d_gene: -; j_gene: TRBJ1-1; v_gene: TRBV27; abundance: -; len: 14
CDR3nt: TGTGCCAGCAGGATAACTAGCGATAGCACAGATACGCAGTATTTT; CDR3aa: CASRITSDSTDTQYF; d_gene: TRBD2; j_gene: TRBJ2-3; v_gene: TRBV6-1; abundance: few; len: 15
CDR3nt: TGTGCCAGCAGTTTCCGGGGGGCAGACAACAATGAGCAGTTCTTC; CDR3aa: CASSFRGADNNEQFF; d_gene: -; j_gene: TRBJ2-1; v_gene: TRBV28; abundance: once; len: 15
CDR3nt: TGTGCCAGCAGTTCCTCCGCTAGCGGGAGACCTTACAATGAGCAGTTCTTC; CDR3aa: CASSSSASGRPYNEQFF; d_gene: TRBD2; j_gene: TRBJ2-1; v_gene: TRBV28; abundance: -; len: 17
CDR3nt: TGTGCCAGCAGCCGGGGGACAGGGATAAACACCATATATTTT; CDR3aa: CASSRGTGINTIYF; d_gene: TRBD1; j_gene: TRBJ1-3; v_gene: TRBV7-9; abundance: -; len: 14
CDR3nt: TGTGCCTGGAGCTCAGGCACGCTCACCCAAGAGACCCAGTACTTC; CDR3aa: CAWSSGTLTQETQYF; d_gene: -; j_gene: TRBJ2-5; v_gene: TRBV30; abundance: -; len: 15
CDR3nt: TGTGCCAGCAGGGAACTAGCGGGACGCTTGGTCCACGAGCAGTACTTC; CDR3aa: CASRELAGRLVHEQYF; d_gene: TRBD2; j_gene: TRBJ2-7; v_gene: TRBV6-1; abundance: -; len: 16
CDR3nt: TGTGCCAGCAGTGAGTACAGGGAAAGTTGGGCTTCACCCCTCCACTTT; CDR3aa: CASSEYRESWASPLHF; d_gene: -; j_gene: TRBJ1-6; v_gene: TRBV6-1; abundance: -; len: 16
CDR3nt: TGTGCCAGCAGCTCCTCGGAAGGAGGAAATGGCTACACCTTC; CDR3aa: CASSSSEGGNGYTF; d_gene: -; j_gene: TRBJ1-2; v_gene: TRBV7-3; abundance: -; len: 14
CDR3nt: TGTGCCAGCAGCCAATGGGGCGAGACCCAGTACTTC; CDR3aa: CASSQWGETQYF; d_gene: -; j_gene: TRBJ2-5; v_gene: TRBV16; abundance: -; len: 12
CDR3nt: TGTGCCAGTAGTATGAATGACGGGGGGAACTACGAGCAGTACTTC; CDR3aa: CASSMNDGGNYEQYF; d_gene: TRBD2; j_gene: TRBJ2-7; v_gene: TRBV19; abundance: -; len: 15
CDR3nt: TGTGCCAGCAGCTTAGGGCTAGCAGAAGAGACCCAGTACTTC; CDR3aa: CASSLGLAEETQYF; d_gene: -; j_gene: TRBJ2-5; v_gene: TRBV7-9; abundance: -; len: 14
CDR3nt: TGCAGCGTTGAAGTAAGCGGAGGGGGCCCCCCAGATACGCAGTATTTT; CDR3aa: CSVEVSGGGPPDTQYF; d_gene: -; j_gene: TRBJ2-3; v_gene: TRBV29-1; abundance: once; len: 16
CDR3nt: TGTGCCACCAGCAGAGACCCAACCCCAGTAAACGCTTTCTTT; CDR3aa: CATSRDPTPVNAFF; d_gene: -; j_gene: TRBJ1-1; v_gene: TRBV15; abundance: -; len: 14
CDR3nt: TGTGCCAGCAGTGGGGGGCCCATGATGGATGAGCAGTTCTTC; CDR3aa: CASSGGPMMDEQFF; d_gene: -; j_gene: TRBJ2-1; v_gene: TRBV25-1; abundance: once; len: 14
CDR3nt: TGTGCCAGCAGCTTGAAGCTAGCGGGTCTCGAGACCCAGTACTTC; CDR3aa: CASSLKLAGLETQYF; d_gene: TRBD2; j_gene: TRBJ2-5; v_gene: TRBV5-4; abundance: -; len: 15
CDR3nt: TGTGCCAGCAGCTTATTGGGGACAGGGGACAACGAGCAGTACTTC; CDR3aa: CASSLLGTGDNEQYF; d_gene: TRBD1; j_gene: TRBJ2-7; v_gene: TRBV7-9; abundance: once; len: 15
CDR3nt: TGCAGCGTCACACCGGGACAGCGATACAATGAGCAGTTCTTC; CDR3aa: CSVTPGQRYNEQFF; d_gene: TRBD1; j_gene: TRBJ2-1; v_gene: TRBV29-1; abundance: once; len: 14
CDR3nt: TGTGCCAGCAGCTTGGACGGGGGCTACGAGCAGTACTTC; CDR3aa: CASSLDGGYEQYF; d_gene: -; j_gene: TRBJ2-7; v_gene: TRBV5-6; abundance: few; len: 13
CDR3nt: TGCGCCAGCAGCCAAGATATGGCAGGGGTGGGTTACGAGCAGTACTTC; CDR3aa: CASSQDMAGVGYEQYF; d_gene: -; j_gene: TRBJ2-7; v_gene: TRBV4-3; abundance: once; len: 16
CDR3nt: TGTGCCAGCAGCGAAGACAGTTACTCCTACGAGCAGTACTTC; CDR3aa: CASSEDSYSYEQYF; d_gene: -; j_gene: TRBJ2-7; v_gene: TRBV2; abundance: -; len: 14
CDR3nt: TGTGCCAGCAGCTTATGGAGCAGGGGAGGAAACACCATATATTTT; CDR3aa: CASSLWSRGGNTIYF; d_gene: -; j_gene: TRBJ1-3; v_gene: TRBV5-4; abundance: -; len: 15
CDR3nt: TGTGCCAGTAGTATACTCGGACTTAGCACAGATACGCAGTATTTT; CDR3aa: CASSILGLSTDTQYF; d_gene: -; j_gene: TRBJ2-3; v_gene: TRBV19; abundance: few; len: 15
CDR3nt: TGTGCCAGCAGTTTGGGACAGGGGGCTGGCTACACCTTC; CDR3aa: CASSLGQGAGYTF; d_gene: TRBD1; j_gene: TRBJ1-2; v_gene: TRBV6-5; abundance: once; len: 13
CDR3nt: TGTGCCACCAGCAGAGTACAGGGGGCGAATACTGAAGCTTTCTTT; CDR3aa: CATSRVQGANTEAFF; d_gene: TRBD1; j_gene: TRBJ1-1; v_gene: TRBV15; abundance: few; len: 15
CDR3nt: TGCGCCAGCAGCCAAGAGGATCAGGGATTGGCTGGCTACACCTTC; CDR3aa: CASSQEDQGLAGYTF; d_gene: -; j_gene: TRBJ1-2; v_gene: TRBV4-1; abundance: few; len: 15
CDR3nt: TGCAGCGTTGTTCAAGCCCCGGGACAGGGGATAACCGGGGAGCTGTTTTTT; CDR3aa: CSVVQAPGQGITGELFF; d_gene: TRBD1; j_gene: TRBJ2-2; v_gene: TRBV29-1; abundance: -; len: 17
CDR3nt: TGTGCCAGCACTCTGGAGGGCGCTGGAAACGAGCAGTACTTC; CDR3aa: CASTLEGAGNEQYF; d_gene: -; j_gene: TRBJ2-7; v_gene: TRBV7-9; abundance: -; len: 14
CDR3nt: TGCGCCAGCAGTGACAACAGGGGCAAAAACATTCAGTACTTC; CDR3aa: CASSDNRGKNIQYF; d_gene: TRBD1; j_gene: TRBJ2-4; v_gene: TRBV10-1; abundance: -; len: 14
CDR3nt: TGCAGCGTTGGGGACGGGGGGGTGGCAGATACGCAGTATTTT; CDR3aa: CSVGDGGVADTQYF; d_gene: TRBD2; j_gene: TRBJ2-3; v_gene: TRBV29-1; abundance: -; len: 14
CDR3nt: TGCGCCAGCAGCTTGGGTGGCAGGGTATTTTCTGAGGAGCAGTACTTC; CDR3aa: CASSLGGRVFSEEQYF; d_gene: -; j_gene: TRBJ2-7; v_gene: TRBV5-1; abundance: few; len: 16
CDR3nt: TGTGCCTGGAGTGGGACTAGCGGGAGTCTCGATACGCAGTATTTT; CDR3aa: CAWSGTSGSLDTQYF; d_gene: TRBD2; j_gene: TRBJ2-3; v_gene: TRBV30; abundance: -; len: 15